The entry that follows covers one T cell receptor (beta chain) sequence. This entry comes from a study of CD8+ T cells in alopecia areata. Once RNA had been extracted, it was reverse transcribed into cDNA to act as the sequencing template. Sequencing used immunoSEQ multiplex PCR; TCRdb keeps in-frame clones, though not all of them. The table records around 150,000 clones, about two thirds of them present only once. Treatment of the sample: oral pan-JAK inhibitor, 5-10 mg twice daily. V lost 2 bases to trimming and J lost 7 bases, with 16 bases between them. CDR1 and CDR2 from the germline V gene are SGDLS and YYNGEE. The CDR3 runs to 15 residues.

The sequences come from CD4+ T cells sorted from blood, collected at week 4, from a patient treated with tofacitinib. This chain joins TRBV9 and TRBJ2-4, with D tentatively TRBD1 or TRBD2 (5 bases each). The sequence was obtained from a human donor with alopecia areata. The DNA for the CDR3 is TGTGCCAGCAGCGTTGAGGGGACGGCAGGGAACATTCAGTACTTC. Translating gives CASSVEGTAGNIQYF.